A single sample is the source of the 9 T cell receptor beta chains below, sequenced in a study of control samples from healthy donors and cancer patients. Clones were read by immunoSEQ multiplex PCR, and TCRdb kept only the in-frame ones, dropping some. This table holds about 100,000 clones, more than 85% found once. Sequencing input: blood. The receptor set was obtained from a woman in her 50s in good health.

The chain has TRBV9 and TRBJ2-2, with TRBD1 identical over 10 bases. Trimming at V came to 1 base and at J to 6 bases, leaving 18 bases not matched to a gene. The germline V gene encodes CDR1 SGDLS and CDR2 YYNGEE. There are 20 residues in the CDR3. The CDR3 coding sequence is TGTGCCAGCAGCGTATCCAGCCTTTTTCCGGGACAGGGGTTCGCCGGGGAGCTGTTTTTT. It translates to CASSVSSLFPGQGFAGELFF.

CDR3 nucleotide sequence: TGTGCCAGCAGTTACTCGCACAGGAAGGATACGCAGTATTTT. It encodes CASSYSHRKDTQYF. This chain joins TRBV6-6 and TRBJ2-3; maybe TRBD1 (5 bases). Trimming removed 0 bases from V and 6 bases from J, with 10 bases in between. Germline V gene lookup returns CDR1 MNHNY and CDR2 SVGAGI (reference sequence). There are 14 residues in the CDR3.

The J gene is TRBJ2-7, the V gene TRBV11-2, with D possibly being TRBD1 (5 bases). Trimming took 5 bases from V and 0 from J, leaving 14 bases between them. Germline V CDR1 and CDR2: SGHAT, FQNNGV. The CDR3 consists of 15 residues. CDR3 in amino acids: CASSLQQGSSYEQYF. CDR3 nucleotide sequence: TGTGCCAGCAGCCTCCAGCAGGGAAGCTCCTACGAGCAGTACTTC.

This clone was observed at least ten times. Other DNA sequences in this specimen translate into the identical CDR3. The CDR3 DNA is TGTGCCAGCAGCCCCCCGGGTAACTATGGCTACACCTTC. Its translation: CASSPPGNYGYTF. This chain links TRBV5-4 with TRBJ1-2, with no clear D. Germline V lookup: CDR1 SGHNT, CDR2 YYREEE (reference sequence). The ends were cut back, 4 bases at V and 1 base at J, with 8 bases in the middle. The CDR3 is 13 residues long.

This clone appeared once. V usage is TRBV7-2 and J usage is TRBJ2-1; 12 positions agree with TRBD2. The V gene's germline CDR1 is SGHTA and CDR2 FQGNSA. The CDR3 runs to 19 residues. V shed 2 bases, J shed 7 bases, and the junction held 15 bases outside the gene matches. The CDR3: CASSLQPQRLAGEPNEQFF. In DNA form, the CDR3 reads TGTGCCAGCAGCTTACAGCCCCAGCGACTAGCGGGAGAACCGAATGAGCAGTTCTTC.

The chain links TRBV7-2 to TRBJ2-6; a possible D gene is TRBD1 (5 bases). The length of the CDR3 is 14 residues. From germline, CDR1 is SGHTA and CDR2 FQGNSA. Trimming shortened V by 3 bases and J by 3 bases, and 6 bases separated the two germline ends. Here the CDR3 DNA reads TGTGCCAGCAGCTTCACAGGTGGGGCCAACGTCCTGACTTTC. Residues: CASSFTGGANVLTF.

The V gene is TRBV7-9, the J gene TRBJ2-3; 16 nucleotides align to TRBD2. CDR1 is SEHNR, CDR2 FQNEAQ, per germline (reference sequence). With 5 bases clipped from V and 4 bases from J, the junction kept 6 bases outside the gene matches. The CDR3 runs to 17 residues. CDR3 residues: CASSPGLAGGNSDTQYF. In DNA, the CDR3 is TGTGCCAGCAGCCCGGGACTAGCGGGAGGGAATTCAGATACGCAGTATTTT.

The V call is TRBV5-8, the J call TRBJ1-5; D is undetermined. Trimming took off 0 bases at V and 9 bases at J, with 13 bases between the two ends. Germline CDR1 SGHTS, CDR2 YDEGEE. The CDR3 is 14 residues long. In nucleotides, the CDR3 is TGTGCCAGCAGCTTGGGCACAGTTGGTGGGCCCCAGCATTTT. Its translation: CASSLGTVGGPQHF.

The chain uses TRBV7-9 and TRBJ2-3, with D tentatively TRBD1 (5 bases). Germline V gives CDR1 SEHNR, CDR2 FQNEAQ (reference sequence). The CDR3 length is 15 residues. Trimming cost V 4 bases and J 0 bases, with 11 bases left between them. CDR3 coding DNA: TGTGCCAGCAGCTGGGGCGACAGCAGCACAGATACGCAGTATTTT. Translating it yields CASSWGDSSTDTQYF.